This T cell receptor (beta chain) was observed in a study of neurological immune-mediated disorders. General study points: As far as clinical or MRI features were concerned, none was associated with the multiple sclerosis repertoire cluster.

This clonotype was counted at least ten times. Antigen: not known. TCRdb fed the 5' RACE reads into MiXCR, producing one record per CDR3 protein. The sample lists tens of thousands of distinct CDR3 sequences; around 6% were seen once. Time point here: longitudinal time-point 2. Sequenced: PBMCs. The sequence derives from a woman aged 60-75 years with multiple sclerosis.

The CDR3 coding sequence is TGCGCCAGCAGCTTAGGACTAGCGGGGGGGCCGGGAGAGACCCAGTACTTC. Protein sequence: CASSLGLAGGPGETQYF. The chain employs TRBV5-1 and TRBJ2-5; TRBD2 aligns across 15 bases. V trimming: 2 bases; J trimming: 4 bases; junction bases outside the gene matches: 6. Germline V lookup: CDR1 SGHRS, CDR2 YFSETQ. The CDR3 is 17 residues long. Full variable domain (outside the CDR3, taken from reference TRBV5-1 and TRBJ2-5): KAGVTQTPRYLIKTRGQQVTLSCSPISGHRSVSWYQQTPGQGLQFLFEYFSETQRNKGNFPGRFSGRQFSNSRSEMNVSTLELGDSALYLCASSLGLAGGPGETQYFGPGTRLLVL.